This TCR beta chain was sequenced for a study of technical replicates of blood from several donors. Assay used: immunoSEQ multiplex PCR; TCRdb lists only in-frame clones, some missing. The data contain tens of thousands of clones, 90% of them singletons. Trimming removed 3 bases at V and 0 bases at J, with 21 bases between. CDR3 size: 19 residues. Germline V CDR1 and CDR2: SNHLY, FYNNEI. The receptor's source is a human donor in good health. Some clones in this sample may be carry-over from other donors' samples. The chain links TRBV2 to TRBJ1-5, with TRBD1 as a possible D gene (6 bases). Material for sequencing was PBMCs. In nucleotides, the CDR3 is TGTGCCAGCAGTGACTGGGTTCAGGGGCAGCGGTATAGCAATCAGCCCCAGCATTTT. It encodes CASSDWVQGQRYSNQPQHF.